Listed below are T cell receptor beta chains from one sample, sequenced in a study of cytomegalovirus exposure and HLA in healthy donors. Generated by immunoSEQ multiplex PCR, the TCRdb table keeps only in-frame clones and is missing some. The sample has more than 50,000 clones; approximately 85% are singletons. Sequencing used PBMCs. Source of these receptors: a female donor in good health and CMV-seronegative. CDR3s include the opening cysteine and the closing phenylalanine or tryptophan. Fields, in order: clone size, D gene, V gene, J gene, CDR3 DNA, CDR3 protein. The D gene is left open where the match is weak. A row's size may be missing; if present it is once, few, many or a size class.

>NA|NA|TRBV9|TRBJ2-2
TGTGCCAGCAGCGTAGGGCAATTAGGGGGTCCGGGGGAGCTGTTTTTT
CASSVGQLGGPGELFF
>NA|TRBD1|TRBV5-6|TRBJ2-2
TGTGCCAGCAGCATCTGGACAGGAGCGAACACCGGGGAGCTGTTTTTT
CASSIWTGANTGELFF
>NA|TRBD1|TRBV18|TRBJ2-2
TGTGCCAGCTCACTATGGGACAGCGGGGAGCTGTTTTTT
CASSLWDSGELFF
>NA|TRBD1|TRBV6-1|TRBJ1-2
TGTGCCGGGAACCGACAGGGGGCGAAGGATGGCTACACCTTC
CAGNRQGAKDGYTF
>few|NA|TRBV5-8|TRBJ2-1
TGTGCCAGCAGCTTTAGCCAGGGGACTGAGCAGTTCTTC
CASSFSQGTEQFF
>once|TRBD1|TRBV10-3|TRBJ2-1
TGTGCCATCAGTGAATTTCCCGAGACAGGGGGCATCTCCTACAATGAGCAGTTCTTC
CAISEFPETGGISYNEQFF
>few|TRBD2|TRBV7-9|TRBJ2-7
TGTGCCAGCAGCTCCAGGACTAGCGGGTACTCCTACGAGCAGTACTTC
CASSSRTSGYSYEQYF
>NA|TRBD1|TRBV19|TRBJ2-7
TGTGCCAGTAGTACAGAATGGGGACAGGGGGCTGACGGAGGCTACGAGCAGTACTTC
CASSTEWGQGADGGYEQYF
>NA|TRBD1|TRBV19|TRBJ1-5
TGTGCCGGTGCCAGGGGGCTGAGTCAGCCCCAGCATTTT
CAGARGLSQPQHF
>NA|TRBD1|TRBV7-3|TRBJ2-3
TGTGCCAGCAGCAGAGGACAGGGCACAGATACGCAGTATTTT
CASSRGQGTDTQYF
>NA|TRBD2|TRBV27|TRBJ2-5
TGTGCCAGCAGTCCGTCCCATCGCGCGGGGGAGTACTTC
CASSPSHRAGEYF
>once|TRBD1|TRBV6-5|TRBJ1-3
TGTGCCAGCCGGGACAGGGGAGTACACACCATATATTTT
CASRDRGVHTIYF
>NA|NA|TRBV6-1|TRBJ1-5
TGTGCCAGCAGTAGTTCGGGACTGTACAATCAGCCCCAGCATTTT
CASSSSGLYNQPQHF
>NA|NA|TRBV6-1|TRBJ2-2
TGTGCCAGCAGTTCGGAAGGGGCCCTGACCGGGGAGCTGTTTTTT
CASSSEGALTGELFF
>NA|TRBD1|TRBV6-1|TRBJ1-5
TGTGCCAGCAGTGAAGACAGGGGTAGCAATCAGCCCCAGCATTTT
CASSEDRGSNQPQHF
>NA|TRBD1|TRBV5-4|TRBJ1-4
TGTGCCAGCAGCGTACAGGGGGCGAGTGAAAAACTGTTTTTT
CASSVQGASEKLFF
>NA|NA|TRBV5-1|TRBJ1-4
TGCGCCAGCAGCCCACAGAATAATGAAAAACTGTTTTTT
CASSPQNNEKLFF
>NA|NA|TRBV5-1|TRBJ2-2
TGCGCCAGCAGCCGGGTTCCGACCGGGACCGGGGAGCTGTTTTTT
CASSRVPTGTGELFF
>NA|TRBD2|TRBV2|TRBJ2-5
TGTGCCACCGGGAGACTAGCAGAGACCCAGTACTTC
CATGRLAETQYF
>NA|NA|TRBV6-1|TRBJ2-1
TGTGCCTGCTACCAACAGGGACGCTCCTACAATGAGCAGTTCTTC
CACYQQGRSYNEQFF
>NA|TRBD1|TRBV5-5|TRBJ1-2
TGTGCCAGCAGCGGGAGGACAGGGTCTAAGGATGGCTACACCTTC
CASSGRTGSKDGYTF
>NA|NA|TRBV11-2|TRBJ2-7
TGTGCCACGTCGCGGTTGACCTACGAGCAGTACTTC
CATSRLTYEQYF
>NA|TRBD2|TRBV27|TRBJ2-5
TGTGCCAGCAGCCCTACTAGCGGGGGTGGGGAGACCCAGTACTTC
CASSPTSGGGETQYF
>NA|TRBD1|TRBV2|TRBJ2-7
TGTGCCAGCAGTCGGGACAGGTCGTACGAGCAGTACTTC
CASSRDRSYEQYF
>NA|NA|TRBV7-8|TRBJ2-7
TGTGCCAGCGTCCCTCAGGGGCTGAACCACGAGCAGTACTTC
CASVPQGLNHEQYF
>NA|NA|TRBV2|TRBJ1-1
TGTGCCAGCAATCTACAGGGCATGAACACTGAAGCTTTCTTT
CASNLQGMNTEAFF
>NA|NA|TRBV5-1|TRBJ2-1
TGCGCCAGCAGCTCACAGGGCAATGAGCAGTTCTTC
CASSSQGNEQFF
>NA|NA|TRBV5-1|TRBJ2-4
TGCGCCAGCAGCTTGGAGCCCCCGGCCAAAAACATTCAGTACTTC
CASSLEPPAKNIQYF
>NA|NA|TRBV7-8|TRBJ1-1
TGTGCCAGCAGCTTTAACAGGGCCACTGAAGCTTTCTTT
CASSFNRATEAFF
>NA|TRBD2|TRBV18|TRBJ2-5
TGTGCCAGCTCACCATTCCCACGGGGGGTTCTCCAAGAGACCCAGTACTTC
CASSPFPRGVLQETQYF
>NA|NA|TRBV10-3|TRBJ2-7
TGTGCCATCAGTGAAGGGGGAATGGAGGCAAATTACGAGCAGTACTTC
CAISEGGMEANYEQYF
>NA|TRBD2|TRBV5-8|TRBJ2-3
TGTGCCAGCAGCTTTGGGCTAGCGGGGGCCCTCACAGATACGCAGTATTTT
CASSFGLAGALTDTQYF
>NA|NA|TRBV5-1|TRBJ1-1
TGCGCCAGCAGCTTGGTGGCAGTTAATGCTGAAGCTTTCTTT
CASSLVAVNAEAFF
>NA|TRBD2|TRBV18|TRBJ2-1
TGTGCCAGCTCACCGTATTCAGCGGGGGGTTACTACAATGAGCAGTTCTTC
CASSPYSAGGYYNEQFF
>NA|NA|TRBV19|TRBJ1-3
TGTGCCAGTAGTATAGCTTTATACTCTGGAAACACCATATATTTT
CASSIALYSGNTIYF
>NA|NA|TRBV19|TRBJ2-6
TGTGCCAGTAGTATAGGGACAGCCTCTGGGGCCAACGTCCTGACTTTC
CASSIGTASGANVLTF
>NA|TRBD1|TRBV29-1|TRBJ1-4
TGCAGCAGCAAAGTGACAGGGGACGAAAAACTGTTTTTT
CSSKVTGDEKLFF
>NA|TRBD1|TRBV4-1|TRBJ1-1
TGCGCCAGCAGAGACAGGGGGGGGAACACTGAAGCTTTCTTT
CASRDRGGNTEAFF
>once|NA|TRBV6-1|TRBJ2-1
TGTGCCAGCGTTGGGGGCCAAAACAATGAGCAGTTCTTC
CASVGGQNNEQFF
>NA|TRBD2|TRBV9|TRBJ2-1
TGTGCCAGCAACCCGGGACTAGCGGCCGACTCTGAGCAGTTCTTC
CASNPGLAADSEQFF
>NA|NA|TRBV9|TRBJ2-7
TGTGCCAGCAGCGTTGGGGGGACCTACGAGCAGTACTTC
CASSVGGTYEQYF
>NA|NA|TRBV7-6|TRBJ2-7
TGTGCCAGCAGCTTAGAACGGGGGGCAGGGTACGAGCAGTACTTC
CASSLERGAGYEQYF
>NA|TRBD1|TRBV7-9|TRBJ1-1
TGTGCCAGCAGTTCCGGGACAGGGCTCACTGAAGCTTTCTTT
CASSSGTGLTEAFF
>NA|NA|TRBV2|TRBJ2-3
TGTGCCAGCAGCTGGCAGGATGAGGATACGCAGTATTTT
CASSWQDEDTQYF
>NA|TRBD2|TRBV6-5|TRBJ2-3
TGTGCCAGCAGTTACTCGGTAGCGGGGGTTGATACGCAGTATTTT
CASSYSVAGVDTQYF
>NA|NA|TRBV9|TRBJ2-2
TGTGCCAGCAGCGTAGACAGCCACCCGAACACCGGGGAGCTGTTTTTT
CASSVDSHPNTGELFF
>once|NA|TRBV7-3|TRBJ2-1
TGTGCCAGCAGTGATAGCGGAGCTGAGCAGTTCTTC
CASSDSGAEQFF
>NA|NA|TRBV4-2|TRBJ2-1
TGTGCCAGCAGCCAAGAAAACAGGGATCATGAGCAGTTCTTC
CASSQENRDHEQFF
>NA|TRBD2|TRBV5-1|TRBJ2-1
TGCGCCAGCAGCTTGGGAGAACTAGCGGGAGTTTCTGAGCAGTTCTTC
CASSLGELAGVSEQFF
>once|TRBD1|TRBV6-1|TRBJ1-5
TGTGCCAGCAGCCTGGACAGGGCTGTGTATCAGCCCCAGCATTTT
CASSLDRAVYQPQHF
>NA|TRBD2|TRBV29-1|TRBJ2-7
TGCAGCGCCTCCGGGACTAGCGGGGGGGATTTCTCCTACGAGCAGTACTTC
CSASGTSGGDFSYEQYF